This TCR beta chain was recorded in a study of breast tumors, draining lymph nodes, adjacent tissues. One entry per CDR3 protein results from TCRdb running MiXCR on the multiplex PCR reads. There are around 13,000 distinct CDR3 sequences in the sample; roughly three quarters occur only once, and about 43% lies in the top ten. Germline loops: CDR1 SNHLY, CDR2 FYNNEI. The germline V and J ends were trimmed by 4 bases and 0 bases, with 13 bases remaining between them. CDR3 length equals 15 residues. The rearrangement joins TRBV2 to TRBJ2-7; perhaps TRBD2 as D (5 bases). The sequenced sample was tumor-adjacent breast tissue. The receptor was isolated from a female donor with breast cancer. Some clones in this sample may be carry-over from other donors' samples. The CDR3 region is CASSGEGGNSYEQYF. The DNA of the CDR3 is TGTGCCAGCAGTGGCGAGGGTGGGAACTCCTACGAGCAGTACTTC.